A single sample gave rise to the 21 T cell receptor beta chains below, sequenced in a study of CD8+ T cells in alopecia areata. RNA extraction and reverse transcription yielded cDNA as sequencing template. Clones were read by immunoSEQ multiplex PCR, and TCRdb kept only the in-frame ones, dropping some. The sample records about 190,000 clones, around 60% being singletons. Treatment denoted: oral pan-JAK inhibitor, 5-10 mg twice daily. The sample in question was CD4+ T cells sorted from blood, obtained at week 4, from a patient treated with tofacitinib. Every receptor here comes from a human donor with alopecia areata.

V and J are TRBV28 and TRBJ2-1; D perhaps matches TRBD2 (6 bases). From germline, CDR1 is MDHEN and CDR2 SYDVKM. Trimming stripped 3 bases from V and 3 bases from J, with 27 bases between. There are 20 residues in the CDR3. The CDR3 sequence: CASSFERREQTRPHYNEQFF. The CDR3 region has the DNA TGTGCCAGCAGTTTCGAGCGACGGGAGCAGACTAGGCCGCACTACAATGAGCAGTTCTTC.

This clone showed up just a few times. CDR3 coding DNA: TGTGCCTGGAGAGGGACAGCCATTATGAACACTGAAGCTTTCTTT. This sequence encodes CAWRGTAIMNTEAFF. This chain connects TRBV30 to TRBJ1-1, with 7 bases that match TRBD1. This CDR3 spans 15 amino acids. Germline V gene sequence: CDR1 GTSNPN, CDR2 SVGIG (reference sequence). V was pared by 3 bases and J by 0 bases, with 7 bases of the junction left unmatched.

The chain links TRBV19 to TRBJ1-5; D perhaps matches TRBD1 (6 bases). Per germline, CDR1 LNHDA and CDR2 SQIVND (reference sequence). The CDR3 consists of 19 residues. With 4 bases removed from V and 2 bases from J, the gap between germline ends came to 24 bases. The CDR3 reads CASSTSLKTQGFGNQPQHF. For the CDR3, the DNA is TGTGCCAGTAGTACAAGCCTTAAAACCCAGGGGTTTGGCAATCAGCCCCAGCATTTT. Looking up the rest from reference TRBV19 and TRBJ1-5 gives the full variable domain: DGGITQSPKYLFRKEGQNVTLSCEQNLNHDAMYWYRQDPGQGLRLIYYSQIVNDFQKGDIAEGYSVSREKKESFPLTVTSAQKNPTAFYLCASSTSLKTQGFGNQPQHFGDGTRLSIL.

The rearrangement uses TRBV7-2 and TRBJ1-1, with 10 bases lining up with TRBD1. The CDR3 spans 17 residues. V was clipped by 4 bases and J by 0 bases; unmatched bases: 8. Per germline, CDR1 SGHTA and CDR2 FQGNSA. CDR3 in amino acids: CASSSGQGRNMNTEAFF. DNA of the CDR3: TGTGCCAGCAGCTCGGGACAGGGGCGGAACATGAACACTGAAGCTTTCTTT.

This rearrangement joins TRBV30 to TRBJ1-1; 7 nucleotides align to TRBD1. This CDR3 region has 13 residues. Germline V gene data show CDR1 as GTSNPN and CDR2 as SVGIG (reference sequence). Trimming cost V 2 bases and J 5 bases; bases outside gene matches: 5. CDR3 sequence reads: CAWSLRGETEAFF. CDR3 nucleotides: TGTGCCTGGAGTCTCAGGGGGGAAACTGAAGCTTTCTTT.

The chain links TRBV29-1 to TRBJ2-7; tentative D call: TRBD2 (6 bases). The germline V and J ends were trimmed by 4 bases and 0 bases, with 13 bases remaining between them. CDR1 is SQVTM and CDR2 is ANQGSEA in the germline V gene. The CDR3 consists of 14 residues. CDR3 region: CSVGMGLSSYEQYF. The CDR3 coding sequence is TGCAGCGTTGGTATGGGACTCAGCTCCTACGAGCAGTACTTC.

This clone was detected only once. The V gene is TRBV30, the J gene TRBJ2-7; 8 nucleotides match TRBD2. The V segment lost 5 bases and the J segment 3 bases; nucleotides outside the gene matches: 12. The germline CDR1 and CDR2 sequences are GTSNPN and SVGIG (reference sequence). This CDR3 comprises 15 residues. The CDR3 sequence: CAWAPGGDPGYEQYF. CDR3 sequence (DNA): TGTGCCTGGGCCCCGGGGGGGGACCCTGGCTACGAGCAGTACTTC.

The chain has TRBV29-1 and TRBJ2-7; the D is unclear. CDR1 is SQVTM, CDR2 ANQGSEA, per germline. The CDR3 length is 12 residues. Trimming took off 0 bases at V and 6 bases at J, with 9 bases between the two ends. CDR3: CSVEDVGIEQYF. The CDR3 DNA sequence: TGCAGCGTTGAAGATGTAGGGATCGAGCAGTACTTC.

This clone has more than one count but fewer than ten. This chain links TRBV29-1 with TRBJ2-5, with a tentative D call TRBD2 (5 bases). In germline, CDR1 is SQVTM, CDR2 ANQGSEA. V lost 7 bases and J lost 5, with 11 bases in between. The CDR3 is 11 amino acids. The CDR3 spells CSGERRETQYF. Written as DNA, the CDR3 is TGCAGCGGGGAAAGGAGGGAGACCCAGTACTTC.

This clone was counted ten times or more. This chain joins TRBV7-2 and TRBJ1-5; D unresolved. Trimming stripped 2 bases from V and 4 bases from J, with 6 bases between. The CDR3 is 13 residues long. The germline V gene has CDR1 SGHTA and CDR2 FQGNSA. The CDR3, as DNA: TGTGCCAGCAGCTTATTCGTGAATCAGCCCCAGCATTTT. As protein: CASSLFVNQPQHF.

This sequence joins TRBV5-1 and TRBJ2-7; D unresolved. This CDR3 comprises 11 residues. V dropped 4 bases and J dropped 3 bases, with 5 bases sitting between them. The germline V gene has CDR1 SGHRS and CDR2 YFSETQ. DNA of the CDR3: TGCGCCAGCAGCGCGGACTACGAGCAGTACTTC. As protein: CASSADYEQYF.

This clone turned up a few times. This chain joins TRBV6-6 and TRBJ1-2; D call uncertain. Germline CDR1 is MNHNY and CDR2 is SVGAGI (reference sequence). This CDR3 is 16 amino acids long. Trimming took off 4 bases at V and 0 bases at J, with 15 bases between the two ends. CDR3 coding DNA: TGTGCCAGCAGTTTCCCCTCGACCGAAGCTAACTATGGCTACACCTTC. It is translated as CASSFPSTEANYGYTF.

The gene calls are TRBV29-1 and TRBJ2-6, with a tentative D call TRBD2 (6 bases). Germline V gene sequence: CDR1 SQVTM, CDR2 ANQGSEA. V lost 6 bases and J lost 4, with 7 bases in between. This CDR3 is built from 12 residues. This CDR3 reads CSVGRGANVLTF. CDR3 DNA: TGCAGCGTCGGGAGAGGGGCCAACGTCCTGACTTTC.

This clone has a handful of counts. The rearrangement uses TRBV30 and TRBJ2-1; D could derive from TRBD1 or TRBD2 (9 bases each). Germline CDR1 and CDR2: GTSNPN and SVGIG (reference sequence). Trimming took off 3 bases at V and 8 bases at J, with 23 bases between the two ends. This CDR3 has 16 residues. The chain's CDR3 is CAWSYRGLAGLHEQFF. DNA of the CDR3: TGTGCCTGGAGCTACAGGGGGCTAGCGGGGTTGCATGAGCAGTTCTTC.

The DNA of the CDR3 is TGCAGCGCCCGGGAGGCCCACACCGAGCAGTACTTC. Its protein is CSAREAHTEQYF. V gene TRBV29-1 combines with J gene TRBJ2-7, with 7 bases fitting TRBD2. Germline V lookup: CDR1 SQVTM, CDR2 ANQGSEA. Losses at the gene ends were 7 bases for V and 6 bases for J; bases not matched to a gene: 9. The CDR3 runs to 12 residues.

This clone has only a few counts. This chain connects TRBV6-1 to TRBJ1-2, with TRBD1 matching over 11 bases. This CDR3 is 15 amino acids long. V dropped 7 bases and J dropped 12; count of bases not matched to a gene: 16. Germline values: CDR1 MNHNS, CDR2 SASEGT. The DNA of the CDR3 is TGTGCCAGCATTCCGGGGGACAGGGGGATCTTGTTCCACACCTTC. It specifies CASIPGDRGILFHTF.

V is TRBV30 and J is TRBJ1-1, with a tentative D call TRBD1 (6 bases). Germline CDR1 is GTSNPN and CDR2 is SVGIG (reference sequence). This CDR3 spans 13 amino acids. With 5 bases removed from V and 8 bases from J, the gap between germline ends came to 18 bases. The CDR3 loop is CAWHTNWGAEAFF. CDR3 nucleotide sequence: TGTGCCTGGCACACAAATTGGGGGGCGGAAGCTTTCTTT.

The chain combines TRBV27 with TRBJ2-4, with 7 bases identical to TRBD1. CDR1 and CDR2 (germline): MNHEY, SMNVEV (reference sequence). The CDR3 contains 14 residues. The junction had 10 bases not matched to a gene; V was cut back by 5 bases and J by 9 bases. CDR3 nucleotide sequence: TGTGCCAGCAGTAGACAGGGTTCCAGTGGCATTCAGTACTTC. Translation gives CASSRQGSSGIQYF.

The chain combines TRBV7-2 with TRBJ2-5; a weak D match, TRBD1 (6 bases). CDR3 length equals 12 residues. The germline V gene encodes CDR1 SGHTA and CDR2 FQGNSA. Trimming shortened V by 4 bases and J by 8 bases, and 11 bases separated the two germline ends. CDR3 coding DNA: TGTGCCAGCAGCTACCTCAGGGGAACCCAGTACTTC. Translation: CASSYLRGTQYF.

J is TRBJ2-2 and V is TRBV6-6; 7 bases line up with TRBD1. Germline V gene data show CDR1 as MNHNY and CDR2 as SVGAGI (reference sequence). The J segment lost 4 bases and the V segment lost 6 bases, leaving 5 bases of the junction unmatched. CDR3 length equals 14 residues. DNA of the CDR3: TGTGCCAGCAGGTGGGACAGAGCCACCGGGGAGCTGTTTTTT. Translating gives CASRWDRATGELFF.

The rearrangement joins TRBV27 to TRBJ1-1, with a weak D call TRBD1 (5 bases). The length of the CDR3 is 16 residues. The ends were cut back, 2 bases at V and 5 bases at J, with 18 bases in the middle. Germline values: CDR1 MNHEY, CDR2 SMNVEV (reference sequence). The CDR3 bases are TGTGCCAGCAGTTTAAATCTGTCCGGGGGAGGAACTGAAGCTTTCTTT. Translating it yields CASSLNLSGGGTEAFF.